What follows is one T cell receptor (beta chain) and its context. This entry comes from a study of identifying expanded T cells in peripheral blood. This CDR3 contains 12 residues. CDR1 and CDR2 (germline): GTSNPN, SVGIG (reference sequence). Trimming stripped 8 bases from V and 1 base from J, with 11 bases between. Profiled with immunoSEQ multiplex PCR; TCRdb holds only in-frame clones, not every one. The sample includes 95,000 or so clones, around 85% of them seen just once. The clonotype was recovered from a person aged 18 to 69 in good health. The sequencing input was blood. The V call is TRBV30, the J call TRBJ1-1; no reliable D call. The CDR3 DNA reads TGTGCCCTGTTAAGGGCGAACACTGAAGCTTTCTTT. It specifies CALLRANTEAFF.